Listed here are 20 T cell receptor beta chains from one sample, sequenced in a study of early T cells in non-severe SARS-CoV-2 infection. TCRdb used MiXCR to reprocess the 5' RACE reads, holding one entry per CDR3 protein. The table lists just under 45,000 distinct CDR3 sequences, under 13% of them singletons, with 8.5% to 10% in the top ten. Specimen: whole blood. The receptors come from an adult who was a healthcare worker with PCR-confirmed SARS-CoV-2 infection or an uninfected control (not recorded which).

This clonotype was picked up a small number of times. V is TRBV29-1 and J is TRBJ2-5; 8 bases fit TRBD2. The CDR3 spans 13 residues. V lost 3 bases to trimming and J lost 2 bases; unmatched junction nucleotides: 2. Germline V gives CDR1 SQVTM, CDR2 ANQGSEA. The CDR3 region is CSVDGGGQETQYF. DNA for the CDR3: TGCAGCGTTGACGGGGGGGGACAAGAGACCCAGTACTTC.

This clonotype was picked up many times. The rearrangement links TRBV7-9 to TRBJ1-1; D call uncertain. Germline CDR1 and CDR2: SEHNR and FQNEAQ (reference sequence). V shed 7 bases and J shed 0 bases, with 9 bases lying between them. This CDR3 has 13 residues. The CDR3 reads CASIPRLNTEAFF. CDR3 DNA: TGTGCCAGCATCCCGAGGTTGAACACTGAAGCTTTCTTT.

This clonotype was recorded a few times. The chain carries TRBV9 and TRBJ1-6, with D perhaps TRBD1 (6 bases). With 5 bases removed from V and 6 bases from J, the gap between germline ends came to 15 bases. The CDR3 has 15 amino acids. Germline lookup yields CDR1 SGDLS and CDR2 YYNGEE. The CDR3 loop is CASRPEGGRNSPLHF. CDR3 nucleotide sequence: TGTGCCAGCAGGCCTGAGGGGGGGCGTAATTCACCCCTCCACTTT.

This chain links TRBV7-9 with TRBJ2-5, with D maybe TRBD2 (6 bases). The CDR3 runs 13 residues. Trimming cost V 5 bases and J 4 bases, with 11 bases left between them. The V gene's germline CDR1 is SEHNR and CDR2 FQNEAQ (reference sequence). DNA for the CDR3: TGTGCCAGCAGCCCCGGGACTCGAGAGACCCAGTACTTC. Its protein product is CASSPGTRETQYF.

This clonotype was counted at least ten times. The V and J genes are TRBV20-1 and TRBJ1-2; 9 bases match TRBD1. This CDR3 is built from 14 residues. Trimming cost V 0 bases and J 8 bases; bases outside gene matches: 7. The germline V gene has CDR1 DFQATT and CDR2 SNEGSKA (reference sequence). As DNA, the CDR3 is TGCAGTGCTAGAGACCCACAGGGGGCTCTCGGCTACACCTTC. As protein: CSARDPQGALGYTF.

This clonotype was seen at least ten times. The V and J genes are TRBV20-1 and TRBJ1-2, with D possibly being TRBD1 (6 bases). CDR3 length equals 13 residues. The germline V and J ends were trimmed by 6 bases and 4 bases, with 15 bases remaining between them. Germline CDR1 is DFQATT and CDR2 is SNEGSKA (reference sequence). The CDR3 coding sequence is TGCAGTGCACAACCGGACAGTCTCTATGGCTACACCTTC. Encoded protein: CSAQPDSLYGYTF.

For this clonotype: It is likely a read error, because the conserved phenylalanine at the end of the CDR3 is missing. This sequence joins TRBV18 and TRBJ2-6; no firm D call. Trimming shortened V by 5 bases and J by 4 bases, and 3 bases separated the two germline ends. Germline V lookup: CDR1 KGHSH, CDR2 LQKENI. CDR3 size: 12 residues. The CDR3 sequence is CASSEGANVLTS. The DNA of the CDR3 is TGTGCCAGCTCAGAGGGGGCCAACGTCCTGACTTCC.

Only a few counts were recorded for this clonotype. V is TRBV12-3 or TRBV12-4 and J is TRBJ2-2; D not certain. This CDR3 has 16 residues. Trimming stripped 6 bases from V and 0 bases from J, with 14 bases between. The CDR3 nucleotides read TGTGCCAGCAGCCGTGGACGACTCGCGAACACCGGGGAGCTGTTTTTT. Its protein is CASSRGRLANTGELFF.

This clonotype was detected ten times or more. The chain carries TRBV30 and TRBJ2-1, with no clear D. The CDR3 contains 16 residues. Germline values: CDR1 GTSNPN, CDR2 SVGIG (reference sequence). Deletions cut 1 base from V and 5 bases from J, with 18 bases between. The CDR3 region is CAWSAPRPDGDNEQFF. The CDR3 DNA is TGTGCCTGGAGTGCCCCCAGGCCGGATGGGGACAATGAGCAGTTCTTC.

The rearrangement uses TRBV2 and TRBJ2-7, with 12 bases aligning to TRBD2. Looked up from germline, CDR1 is SNHLY and CDR2 is FYNNEI. CDR3 size: 14 residues. The ends lost 6 bases at V and 5 bases at J; junction bases unmatched: 5. The CDR3 nucleotides read TGTGCCAGCAGGAAGAGGACTAGCGGGGACGAGCAGTACTTC. Its protein product is CASRKRTSGDEQYF.

V gene TRBV20-1 combines with J gene TRBJ1-5, with D unclear. The CDR3 extends over 14 amino acids. The germline gives CDR1 DFQATT, CDR2 SNEGSKA (reference sequence). Trimming shortened V by 3 bases and J by 4 bases, and 13 bases separated the two germline ends. As DNA, the CDR3 is TGCAGTGCTAGCCGCGGGAGTAGAAATCAGCCCCAGCATTTT. Encoded protein: CSASRGSRNQPQHF.

This clonotype was detected only a few times. The chain couples TRBV30 to TRBJ1-1; possibly TRBD1 for D (5 bases). Trimming removed 0 bases from V and 1 base from J, with 9 bases in between. Germline loops: CDR1 GTSNPN, CDR2 SVGIG (reference sequence). The CDR3 is 14 amino acids. The CDR3 nucleotides are TGTGCCTGGAGTGTAACTGGGGGGAACACTGAAGCTTTCTTT. It is translated as CAWSVTGGNTEAFF.

The chain is built from TRBV20-1 and TRBJ2-7; D unresolved. Germline CDR1 reads DFQATT; CDR2 reads SNEGSKA (reference sequence). Trimming removed 3 bases at V and 7 bases at J, with 22 bases between. This CDR3 comprises 15 residues. The CDR3 bases are TGCAGTGCTAGCGCCTACCGCAGCAACCTAGGGGAGCAGTACTTC. Its translation: CSASAYRSNLGEQYF.

This sequence joins TRBV30 and TRBJ2-7; unclear D gene. The CDR3 loop spans 11 amino acids. The ends were cut back, 2 bases at V and 7 bases at J, with 9 bases in the middle. Germline loops: CDR1 GTSNPN, CDR2 SVGIG (reference sequence). CDR3 sequence: CAWSFEVEQYF. Here the CDR3 DNA reads TGTGCCTGGAGTTTTGAGGTAGAGCAGTACTTC.

To note about this clonotype: A much larger clone lies a single base off, so this may be a read error. The V gene is TRBV6-5, the J gene TRBJ1-6, with 9 bases lining up with TRBD1. The germline V gene has CDR1 MNHEY and CDR2 SVGAGI. The CDR3 has 17 amino acids. V trimming: 8 bases; J trimming: 9 bases; junction bases outside the gene matches: 17. The CDR3 loop is CASSRDIRTGDFSPLHF. CDR3 DNA: TGTGCCAGCTCCCGAGATATACGGACAGGGGATTTTTCACCCCTCCACTTT.

This clonotype has a handful of counts. V usage is TRBV18 and J usage is TRBJ2-5; D is unclear. This CDR3 is 13 amino acids long. Germline V gives CDR1 KGHSH, CDR2 LQKENI. Trimming took off 4 bases at V and 4 bases at J, with 10 bases between the two ends. The CDR3 reads CASSQGFAETQYF. CDR3 in DNA: TGTGCCAGCTCACAGGGATTTGCAGAGACCCAGTACTTC.

The genes are TRBV9 and TRBJ2-3; D is uncertain. The CDR3 has 15 residues. The V end lost 0 bases, the J end lost 2 bases, and 10 bases lay between the germline ends. CDR1 and CDR2 from the germline V gene are SGDLS and YYNGEE. Here the CDR3 reads CASSVATLDTDTQYF. The CDR3 DNA sequence: TGTGCCAGCAGCGTAGCCACCCTTGACACAGATACGCAGTATTTT. Looking up the rest from reference TRBV9 and TRBJ2-3 gives the full variable domain: DSGVTQTPKHLITATGQRVTLRCSPRSGDLSVYWYQQSLDQGLQFLIQYYNGEERAKGNILERFSAQQFPDLHSELNLSSLELGDSALYFCASSVATLDTDTQYFGPGTRLTVL.

The chain couples TRBV20-1 to TRBJ2-7; D might be TRBD1 (6 bases). Germline V gives CDR1 DFQATT, CDR2 SNEGSKA (reference sequence). V was pared by 3 bases and J by 7 bases, with 13 bases between. This CDR3 has 12 amino acids. The CDR3 nucleotides read TGCAGTGCTAGGGGGGCCACCCGGGAGCAGTACTTC. It translates to CSARGATREQYF.

This clonotype was seen ten or more times. This chain uses TRBV18 with TRBJ1-1; D is possibly TRBD1 (5 bases). CDR1 KGHSH and CDR2 LQKENI come from the germline V gene. V was trimmed by 3 bases and J by 0 bases, leaving 11 bases between them. This CDR3 is built from 15 residues. The CDR3 here is CASSPPAGMNTEAFF. The DNA of the CDR3 is TGTGCCAGCTCACCTCCCGCAGGGATGAACACTGAAGCTTTCTTT. The full variable domain, its missing parts supplied by reference TRBV18 and TRBJ1-1, is NAGVMQNPRHLVRRRGQEARLRCSPMKGHSHVYWYRQLPEEGLKFMVYLQKENIIDESGMPKERFSAEFPKEGPSILRIQQVVRGDSAAYFCASSPPAGMNTEAFFGQGTRLTVV.

Points on this clonotype: This may be a read error, as it is one base from a much larger clone. CDR3 in amino acids: CGSSLTAGDSYEQYF. The CDR3 DNA sequence: TGTGGCAGCAGCTTAACGGCAGGGGACTCCTACGAGCAGTACTTC. The V call is TRBV7-3, the J call TRBJ2-7; D is possibly TRBD1 (6 bases). There are 15 residues in the CDR3. Germline CDR1 SGHTA, CDR2 FQGTGA.